This T cell receptor beta chain is drawn from a study of blood T cells in healthy people across ages. Regarding the study as a whole: A roughly linear fall in TCR beta diversity per million T cells was seen with increasing age.

Germline values: CDR1 LGHNA, CDR2 YNFKEQ. The CDR3 loop spans 12 amino acids. V was shortened by 8 bases and J by 6 bases, with 12 bases between the two germline ends. As regards this clonotype: Antigen unknown.

The use of a sample-barcoded 5' primer and a J-beta primer mix characterized a second PCR of about 6 to 11 cycles. TCRdb passed the 5' RACE reads through MiXCR, listing each CDR3 protein once. The repertoire holds 800,000 or so distinct CDR3 sequences, with about 25% as singletons. These records were also assigned to another study, of T cells of mothers and their children.

Sequencing input: blood. The receptor's source is a boy aged 5-17 years in good health. The chain uses TRBV4-2 and TRBJ2-3, with a weak D call TRBD1 (5 bases). CDR3 residues: CASGQRHDTQYF. The CDR3 nucleotides are TGTGCCAGCGGACAAAGGCACGATACGCAGTATTTT.